This T cell receptor (beta chain) was sequenced for a study of OX40 agonist ivuxolimab in advanced cancers. Study information: Ivuxolimab, an antibody acting as an agonist of OX40 (CD134), was used to treat patients. Dose-escalation patients suffered from hepatocellular carcinoma, melanoma, renal cell or head and neck cancer. The study reported partial responses in three patients: one hepatocellular carcinoma, two cutaneous melanoma. Notes on the study in general: Doses of 0.1 to 3.0 mg/kg were accompanied by clonal expansion of CD4+ and CD8+ blood T cells by week 6.

The germline CDR1 and CDR2 sequences are WSHSY and SAAADI. The CDR3 totals 16 residues. Trimming took 6 bases from V and 2 from J; bases not matched to a gene: 7. Concerning this clone itself: The antigen is unknown.

Only in-frame clones appear in the TCRdb table, and some are missing; sequencing was by immunoSEQ multiplex PCR. The sample has about 60,000 clones, about four fifths seen once; the top ten hold 0.9% to 1.1%. The material sequenced was CD4+ or CD8+ T cells sorted from blood, taken in a trial of the OX40 agonist ivuxolimab. This clonotype was sampled from an adult with an advanced solid tumor such as melanoma, head and neck, liver or kidney cancer. This sequence joins TRBV10-2 and TRBJ1-3, with 10 bases identical to TRBD1. The CDR3 DNA reads as TGCGCCAGCAGCAGCGACAGGGGGCCTACTGGAAACACCATATATTTT. It specifies CASSSDRGPTGNTIYF.